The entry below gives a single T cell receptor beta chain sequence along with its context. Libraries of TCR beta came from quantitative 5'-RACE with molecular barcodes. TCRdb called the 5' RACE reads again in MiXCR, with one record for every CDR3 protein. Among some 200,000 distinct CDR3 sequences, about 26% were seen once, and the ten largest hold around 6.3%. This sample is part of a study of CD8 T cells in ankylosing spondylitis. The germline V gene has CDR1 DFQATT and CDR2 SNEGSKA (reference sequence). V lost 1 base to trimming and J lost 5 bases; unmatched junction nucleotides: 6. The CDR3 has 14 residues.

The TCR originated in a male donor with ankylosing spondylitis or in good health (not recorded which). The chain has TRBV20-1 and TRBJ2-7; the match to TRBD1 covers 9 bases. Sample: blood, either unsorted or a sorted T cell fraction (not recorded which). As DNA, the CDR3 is TGCAGTGCTAGAGTCGACAGGGGGTGGAACGAGCAGTACTTC. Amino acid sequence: CSARVDRGWNEQYF.